The source of this T cell receptor (beta chain) is a study of read filtering for tumor transcriptome and immune sequencing. Study-level information: After DNase treatment, RNA was made into whole-transcriptome libraries. Broader study findings: RNA-seq captured clonotypes less deeply and reliably than IR-seq.

From approximately 400 ng of RNA, a library with molecular barcoded alpha/delta and beta/gamma adaptors was made. One entry per CDR3 protein results from TCRdb running MiXCR on the reads. The top ten hold 11% of the sample, which has more than 55,000 distinct CDR3 sequences, roughly 19% seen once. A word on this clonotype: As yet, its antigen is unknown. A much larger clone differs from this one at a single base, so this may be a read error.

This CDR3 is built from 13 residues. The junction had 10 bases not matched to a gene; V was cut back by 5 bases and J by 11 bases. Germline loops: CDR1 SGHDN, CDR2 FVKESK. The chain is built from TRBV14 and TRBJ2-7; 9 bases are a match to TRBD1. Sequenced material: a population of CD138-negative cells sorted from bone marrow. The source of this sequence is a donor aged 40 or over with multiple myeloma. The chain's CDR3 is CASSYRGRTGEYF. In nucleotides, the CDR3 is TGTGCCAGCAGCTACCGGGGCAGGACAGGGGAGTACTTC. Full variable domain (remainder filled in from reference TRBV14 and TRBJ2-7): EAGVTQFPSHSVIEKGQTVTLRCDPISGHDNLYWYRRVMGKEIKFLLHFVKESKQDESGMPNNRFLAERTGGTYSTLKVQPAELEDSGVYFCASSYRGRTGEYFGPGTRLTVT.